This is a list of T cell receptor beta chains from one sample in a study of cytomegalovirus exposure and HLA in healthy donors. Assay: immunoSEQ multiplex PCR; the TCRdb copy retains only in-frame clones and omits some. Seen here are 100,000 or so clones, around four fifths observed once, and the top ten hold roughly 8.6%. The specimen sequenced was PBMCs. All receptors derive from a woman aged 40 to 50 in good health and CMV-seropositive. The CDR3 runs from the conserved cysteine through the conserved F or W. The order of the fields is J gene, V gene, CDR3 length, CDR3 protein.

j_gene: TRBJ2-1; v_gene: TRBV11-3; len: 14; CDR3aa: CASRTSGGINEQFF
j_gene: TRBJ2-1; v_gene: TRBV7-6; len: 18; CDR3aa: CASSPLTRQERSYNEQFF
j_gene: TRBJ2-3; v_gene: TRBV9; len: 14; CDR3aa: CASSVGGWTDTQYF
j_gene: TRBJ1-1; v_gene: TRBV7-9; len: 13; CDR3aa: CASSLNGPGEAFF
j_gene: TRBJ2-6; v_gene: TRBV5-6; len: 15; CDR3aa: CASSEGVSGANVLTF
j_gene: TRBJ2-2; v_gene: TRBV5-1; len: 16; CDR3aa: CASSVRAGGNTGELFF
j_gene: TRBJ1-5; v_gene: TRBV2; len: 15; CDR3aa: CASRETNGGYQPQHF
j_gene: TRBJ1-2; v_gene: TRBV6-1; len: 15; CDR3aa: CASSGGAGRIYGYTF
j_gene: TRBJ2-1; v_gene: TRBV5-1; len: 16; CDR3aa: CASSLAGGASGREQFF
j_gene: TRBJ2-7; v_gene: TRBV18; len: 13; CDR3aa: CASSWTLSYEQYF
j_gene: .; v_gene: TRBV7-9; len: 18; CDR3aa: CASSKLGGHNALSYEQYF
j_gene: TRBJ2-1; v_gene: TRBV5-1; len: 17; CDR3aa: CASSLEISGTSYNEQFF
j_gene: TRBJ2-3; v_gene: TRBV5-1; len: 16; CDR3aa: CASSLASSSQSDTQYF
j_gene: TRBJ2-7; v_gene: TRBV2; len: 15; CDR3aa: CASTGTGGAISEQYF
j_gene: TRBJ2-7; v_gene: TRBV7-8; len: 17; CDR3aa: CASSLGARIRTGSEQYF
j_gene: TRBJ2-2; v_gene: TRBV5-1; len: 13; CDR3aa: CASQTGGTGELFF
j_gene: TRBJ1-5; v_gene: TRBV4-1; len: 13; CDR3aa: CASSDNINQPQHF
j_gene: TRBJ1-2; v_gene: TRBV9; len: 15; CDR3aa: CASSRDRKPNYGYTF
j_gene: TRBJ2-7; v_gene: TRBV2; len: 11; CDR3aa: CASMRDYEQYF
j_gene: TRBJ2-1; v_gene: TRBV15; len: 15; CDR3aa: CATSRDYGGGVEQFF
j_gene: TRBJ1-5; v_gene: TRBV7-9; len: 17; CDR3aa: CASSPGQGTWGNQPQHF
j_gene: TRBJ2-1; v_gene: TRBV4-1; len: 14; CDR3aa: CASSQRLRNNEQFF
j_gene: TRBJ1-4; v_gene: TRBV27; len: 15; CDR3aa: CASSPWTASVEKLFF
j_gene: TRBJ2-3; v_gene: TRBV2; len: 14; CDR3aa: CASSLQGAGDTQYF